The clone carrying this T cell receptor (beta chain) qualifies as medium-sized. Germline V CDR1 and CDR2: LNHNV, YYDKDF (reference sequence). CDR3 length equals 17 residues. Unmatched junction bases numbered 7, after V lost 0 bases and J lost 0 bases. The data originate from a study of HIV-infected children after antiretroviral therapy interruption. Regarding treatment: PENTA 11 planned treatment interruption arm or continuous ART arm. The TCR library was built from RNA with a 3' RACE protocol and unique molecular identifiers. One entry per CDR3 protein results from TCRdb running MiXCR on the 3' RACE reads. The top ten clones hold over 0.65% of a sample with some 51,000 distinct CDR3 sequences, around 4% of them seen once.

The sequences come from CD45RA+ CD4+ T cells from PBMCs, pooled from several time points, collected from a donor given antiretroviral therapy, either interrupted or continuous. This sample's subset: naive CD4+ CD45RA+ CD45RO- T cells. This receptor was taken from a pool of human donors with HIV. The chain couples TRBV15 to TRBJ1-2, with 7 bases identical to TRBD1. In DNA, the CDR3 is TGTGCCACCAGCAGAGAATGGAAAGGGGGCGCTAACTATGGCTACACCTTC. Translated, it gives CATSREWKGGANYGYTF.